This TCR beta chain was sequenced in a study of T cell responses to AZD1222 COVID-19 vaccine. Points from the study as a whole: Donors, mostly white British, included more females; clonal diversity was possibly underestimated. Spike was spanned by vaccine-associated CD4 TCRs, with dominance at 160-218 and 743-854.

TCRdb's copy holds only in-frame clones and misses some; the assay was immunoSEQ multiplex PCR. The sample carries more than 150,000 clones, 80% to 95% recorded once. To note about this clone: Its antigen is as yet unknown.

V was shortened by 8 bases and J by 0 bases, with 7 bases between the two germline ends. The germline gives CDR1 SEHNR, CDR2 FQNEAQ (reference sequence). The CDR3 extends over 12 amino acids. The chain uses TRBV7-9 and TRBJ1-1; perhaps TRBD1 as D (5 bases). Sequencing was performed on peripheral blood, taken 28 days after the second AZD1222 dose. The clonotype originates from an adult who received the AZD1222 COVID-19 vaccine. CDR3 DNA sequence: TGTGCCAGCGGACATGTGAACACTGAAGCTTTCTTT. Its translation: CASGHVNTEAFF.